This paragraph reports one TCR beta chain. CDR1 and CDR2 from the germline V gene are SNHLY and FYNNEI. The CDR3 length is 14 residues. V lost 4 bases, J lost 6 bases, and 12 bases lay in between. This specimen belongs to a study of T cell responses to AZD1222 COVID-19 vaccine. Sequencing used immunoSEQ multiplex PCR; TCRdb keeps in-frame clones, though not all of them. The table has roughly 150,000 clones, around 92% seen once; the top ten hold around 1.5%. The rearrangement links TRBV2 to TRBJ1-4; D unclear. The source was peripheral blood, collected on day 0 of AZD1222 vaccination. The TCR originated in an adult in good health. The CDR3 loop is CASSAGREHEKLFF. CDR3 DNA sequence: TGTGCCAGCAGTGCGGGCAGAGAGCATGAAAAACTGTTTTTT.